Here is one TCR beta chain with its context. This CDR3 comprises 14 residues. Deletions cut 2 bases from V and 4 bases from J, with 12 bases between. Germline lookup yields CDR1 MNHEY and CDR2 SMNVEV (reference sequence). The data were taken from a study of T-cell reconstitution after alpha-beta-depleted transplantation in children. Unique molecular identifiers were used in preparing the TCRbeta library. TCRdb reanalysed the PCR reads using MiXCR and keeps one entry per CDR3 protein. The repertoire holds roughly 500,000 distinct CDR3 sequences, with around 19% as singletons. The receptor was derived from a human donor who donated a stem cell graft to a child with acute lymphoblastic leukemia. The chain links TRBV27 to TRBJ2-7; no clear D gene. The sample consisted of PBMCs from the stem cell graft donor, taken from the stem cell graft. The CDR3 sequence is CASSLQLGWYEQYF. The DNA for the CDR3 is TGTGCCAGCAGTTTACAATTGGGCTGGTACGAGCAGTACTTC.